This T cell receptor (beta chain) was recorded in a study of T cell responses to AZD1222 COVID-19 vaccine. Here immunoSEQ multiplex PCR was the method, and the copy in TCRdb shows in-frame clones only, minus some. In the table there are about 140,000 clones, roughly 90% of which are singletons. The CDR3 is made up of 12 amino acids. The ends were cut back, 6 bases at V and 4 bases at J, with 6 bases in the middle. Germline V gives CDR1 MRHNA, CDR2 SNTAGT. This chain uses TRBV6-4 with TRBJ2-2, with D possibly TRBD2 on 6 matching bases. The receptor was isolated from an adult in good health. The starting material was peripheral blood, obtained on day 0 of AZD1222 vaccination. The CDR3: CASRGGTGELFF. In nucleotides, the CDR3 is TGTGCCAGCAGGGGGGGCACCGGGGAGCTGTTTTTT.